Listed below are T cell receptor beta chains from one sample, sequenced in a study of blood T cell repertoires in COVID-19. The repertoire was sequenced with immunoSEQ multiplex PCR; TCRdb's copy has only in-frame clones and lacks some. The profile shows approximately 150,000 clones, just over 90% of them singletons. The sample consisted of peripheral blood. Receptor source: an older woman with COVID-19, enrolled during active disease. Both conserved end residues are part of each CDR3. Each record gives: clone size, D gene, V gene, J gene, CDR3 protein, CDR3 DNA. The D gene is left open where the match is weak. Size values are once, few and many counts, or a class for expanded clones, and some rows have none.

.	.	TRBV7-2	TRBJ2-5	CASSLSRWETQYF	TGTGCCAGCAGCTTAAGTCGGTGGGAGACCCAGTACTTC
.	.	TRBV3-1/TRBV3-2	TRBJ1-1	CASSQRRSFNTEAFF	TGTGCCAGCAGCCAGAGGCGGAGCTTCAACACTGAAGCTTTCTTT
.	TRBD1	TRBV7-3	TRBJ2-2	CASSQDRWPIAGELFF	TGTGCCAGCAGCCAGGACAGGTGGCCTATTGCCGGGGAGCTGTTTTTT
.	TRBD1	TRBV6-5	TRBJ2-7	CASSYHGDRGVDEQYF	TGTGCCAGCAGTTACCATGGGGACAGGGGAGTCGACGAGCAGTACTTC
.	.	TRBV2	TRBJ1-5	CASMGSPSNQPQHF	TGTGCCAGCATGGGGAGTCCCAGCAATCAGCCCCAGCATTTT
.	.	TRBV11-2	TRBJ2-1	CASSLMQGLSYNEQFF	TGTGCCAGCAGCTTGATGCAGGGACTGAGCTACAATGAGCAGTTCTTC
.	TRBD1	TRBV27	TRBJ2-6	CASSLMDRAGANVLTF	TGTGCCAGCAGTTTGATGGACAGGGCCGGGGCCAACGTCCTGACTTTC
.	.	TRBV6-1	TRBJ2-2	CASSERGQAPTGELFF	TGTGCCAGCAGTGAAAGGGGTCAAGCCCCGACCGGGGAGCTGTTTTTT
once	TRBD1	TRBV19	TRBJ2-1	CASSTTGAYNEQFF	TGTGCCAGTAGTACGACAGGGGCCTACAATGAGCAGTTCTTC
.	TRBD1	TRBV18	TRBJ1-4	CASSPGTGGARSNEKLFF	TGTGCCAGCTCACCGGGGACAGGGGGCGCGAGGTCTAATGAAAAACTGTTTTTT
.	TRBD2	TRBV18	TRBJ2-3	CASSPLAGDTDTQYF	TGTGCCAGCTCACCACTAGCGGGGGACACAGATACGCAGTATTTT
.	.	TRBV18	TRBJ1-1	CASSPVRENTEAFF	TGTGCCAGCTCACCAGTTCGGGAGAACACTGAAGCTTTCTTT
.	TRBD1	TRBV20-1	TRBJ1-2	CSASRDRGDYGYTF	TGCAGTGCTAGTAGGGACAGGGGTGACTATGGCTACACCTTC
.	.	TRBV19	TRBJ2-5	CASSIGPGSETQYF	TGTGCCAGTAGTATCGGTCCAGGATCAGAGACCCAGTACTTC
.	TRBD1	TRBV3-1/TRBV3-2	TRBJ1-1	CASSQDAGGGLGDTEAFF	TGTGCCAGCAGCCAAGATGCAGGGGGTGGACTGGGGGACACTGAAGCTTTCTTT
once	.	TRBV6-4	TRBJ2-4	CASSEGGGAPKNIQYF	TGTGCCAGCAGTGAAGGAGGGGGCGCTCCCAAAAACATTCAGTACTTC
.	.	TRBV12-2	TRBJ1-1	CASRFLEALNTEAFF	TGTGCAAGTCGTTTCCTGGAGGCGCTGAACACTGAAGCTTTCTTT
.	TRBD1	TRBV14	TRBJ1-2	CASSHAGTGKGYTF	TGTGCCAGCAGCCATGCCGGGACAGGGAAGGGCTACACCTTC
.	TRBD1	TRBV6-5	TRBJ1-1	CASSSLQGGNTEAFF	TGTGCCAGCAGTTCCCTACAGGGGGGGAACACTGAAGCTTTCTTT
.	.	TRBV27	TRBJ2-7	CASRVSWQNYEQYF	TGTGCCAGCAGGGTGTCGTGGCAGAACTACGAGCAGTACTTC
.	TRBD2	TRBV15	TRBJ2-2	CATSRMLLAGNTGELFF	TGTGCCACCAGCAGAATGTTACTAGCGGGGAACACCGGGGAGCTGTTTTTT
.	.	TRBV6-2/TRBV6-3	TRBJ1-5	CASSYRGTNQPQHF	TGTGCCAGCAGTTACAGGGGAACCAATCAGCCCCAGCATTTT
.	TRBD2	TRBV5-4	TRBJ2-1	CASSSGLAVNEQFF	TGTGCCAGCAGCTCGGGACTAGCGGTCAATGAGCAGTTCTTC
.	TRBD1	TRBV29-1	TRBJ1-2	CSVERGTGVYGYTF	TGCAGCGTTGAAAGGGGGACAGGGGTCTATGGCTACACCTTC
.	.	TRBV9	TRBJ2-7	CASSVGSSSYEQYF	TGTGCCAGCAGCGTAGGGAGCAGTTCCTACGAGCAGTACTTC
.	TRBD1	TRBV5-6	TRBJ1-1	CASSSRQGRDTEAFF	TGTGCCAGCAGCTCTAGACAGGGGCGGGACACTGAAGCTTTCTTT
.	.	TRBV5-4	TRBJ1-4	CASSRGGAGANEKLFF	TGTGCCAGCAGCCGGGGGGGGGCCGGCGCTAATGAAAAACTGTTTTTT
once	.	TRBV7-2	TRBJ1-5	CASSEQSYQPQHF	TGTGCCAGCAGCGAACAGAGCTATCAGCCCCAGCATTTT
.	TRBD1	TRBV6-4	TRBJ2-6	CASSMTGANSGANVLTF	TGTGCCAGCAGCATGACAGGGGCCAACTCTGGGGCCAACGTCCTGACTTTC
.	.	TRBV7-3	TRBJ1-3	CASSSNDDFSSGNTIYF	TGTGCCAGCAGCTCTAACGACGACTTTAGCTCTGGAAACACCATATATTTT
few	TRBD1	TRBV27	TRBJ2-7	CASSHRGEQYF	TGTGCCAGCAGCCACAGGGGTGAGCAGTACTTC
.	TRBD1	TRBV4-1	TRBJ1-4	CASRDRDEKLFF	TGCGCCAGCAGGGACAGGGACGAAAAACTGTTTTTT
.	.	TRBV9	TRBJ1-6	CASSVSRQPRRNSPLHF	TGTGCCAGCAGCGTCAGCCGACAACCCCGTAGGAATTCACCCCTCCACTTT
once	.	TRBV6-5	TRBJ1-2	CASRRDRDYGYTF	TGTGCCAGCAGGAGGGATCGGGACTATGGCTACACCTTC
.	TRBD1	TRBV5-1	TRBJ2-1	CASSLAQGPGQGGNEQFF	TGCGCCAGCAGCTTGGCCCAAGGCCCGGGACAGGGAGGCAATGAGCAGTTCTTC
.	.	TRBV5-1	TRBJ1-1	CASTTEGGLGNTEAFF	TGCGCCAGCACCACCGAAGGAGGACTTGGGAACACTGAAGCTTTCTTT
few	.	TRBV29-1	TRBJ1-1	CSVETGGSTEAFF	TGCAGCGTGGAGACAGGTGGGTCCACTGAAGCTTTCTTT
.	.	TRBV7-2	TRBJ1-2	CASSFRTGTNSDGYTF	TGTGCCAGCAGCTTTCGGACCGGGACAAATTCCGACGGCTACACCTTC
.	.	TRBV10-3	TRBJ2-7	CAIRIGASAYEQYF	TGTGCCATCAGGATCGGAGCGTCCGCCTACGAGCAGTACTTC
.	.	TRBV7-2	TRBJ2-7	CASSLGRNGYEQYF	TGTGCCAGCAGCTTAGGTAGAAATGGCTACGAGCAGTACTTC
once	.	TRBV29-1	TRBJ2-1	CSGRRGWGDNEQFF	TGCAGCGGCCGTAGGGGGTGGGGCGACAATGAGCAGTTCTTC
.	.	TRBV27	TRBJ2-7	CASSFGREQYF	TGTGCCAGCAGTTTTGGCCGCGAGCAGTACTTC
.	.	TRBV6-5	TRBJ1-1	CASDDRLNTEAFF	TGTGCCAGCGATGACAGATTGAACACTGAAGCTTTCTTT
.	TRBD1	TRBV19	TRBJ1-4	CATRDRVNEKLFF	TGTGCCACCCGGGACAGGGTCAATGAAAAACTGTTTTTT
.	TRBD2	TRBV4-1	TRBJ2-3	CASSQHGQGGDTQYF	TGCGCCAGCAGCCAACACGGGCAGGGAGGGGATACGCAGTATTTT
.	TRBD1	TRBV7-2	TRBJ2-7	CASSAQGARREQYF	TGTGCCAGCAGCGCACAGGGGGCGCGGCGCGAGCAGTACTTC
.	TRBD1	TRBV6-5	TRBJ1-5	CASSYHRGWVQPQHF	TGTGCCAGCAGTTACCACAGGGGTTGGGTTCAGCCCCAGCATTTT
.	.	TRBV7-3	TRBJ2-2	CASSPEIGELFF	TGTGCCAGCAGTCCCGAGATCGGGGAGCTGTTTTTT